This T cell receptor beta chain is drawn from a study of shared clonotypes between healthy human individuals. Deep-level assay runs were performed. Sequencing was performed with immunoSEQ multiplex PCR; in TCRdb, only in-frame clones are kept and a portion is missing. This sample has hundreds of thousands of clones, with about 74% found just once. CDR1 and CDR2 from the germline V gene are MDHEN and SYDVKM. The J segment lost 3 bases and the V segment lost 4 bases, leaving 4 bases of the junction unmatched. The CDR3 is 15 residues long. With regard to this clone: Its matching antigen is unknown. This specimen includes other DNA sequences encoding the same CDR3.

Study results and limitations: It was the few donors that limited the genetic and exposure-history diversity represented.

Sequenced sample: memory CD4+ T cells sorted from blood. Stated subset: CD45RA-negative fraction. The chain couples TRBV28 to TRBJ1-4; 8 nucleotides align to TRBD1. The sequence derives from a man aged 30 to 39 in good health. Here the CDR3 DNA reads TGTGCCAGCAGTTCCCCGGGACAGGCTAATGAAAAACTGTTTTTT. It specifies CASSSPGQANEKLFF.